The 30 T cell receptor beta chains reported below all come from one sample, sequenced in a study of glioma-infiltrating T cells after dendritic cell vaccination. Repertoires were generated with immunoSEQ multiplex PCR, while TCRdb's copy carries only in-frame clones and drops some. The data show about 92,000 clones, with 85% to 90% seen just once and approximately 14% held by the top ten. The sample in question was blood, obtained before dendritic cell vaccination. Receptor source: a human donor with glioblastoma.

The V and J genes are TRBV7-2 and TRBJ2-7; TRBD2 is a possible D gene (6 bases). Trimming stripped 2 bases from V and 3 bases from J, with 17 bases between. Germline-derived CDR1 and CDR2 are SGHTA and FQGNSA. The CDR3 extends over 16 amino acids. CDR3 sequence reads: CASSLFGAGQNYEQYF. CDR3 DNA sequence: TGTGCCAGCAGCTTATTCGGGGCGGGGCAGAACTACGAGCAGTACTTC.

This clone has just one count. The rearrangement links TRBV7-7 to TRBJ1-5, with D unresolved. The length of the CDR3 is 13 residues. Trimming cost V 1 base and J 6 bases, with 7 bases left between them. In germline, CDR1 is SSHAT, CDR2 FNYEAQ (reference sequence). The CDR3 coding sequence is TGTGCCAGCAGCTTAGATTCTCGTCAGCCCCAGCATTTT. Amino acid sequence: CASSLDSRQPQHF.

The rearrangement joins TRBV4-1 to TRBJ1-5, with D tentatively TRBD1 (5 bases). The CDR3 is 15 amino acids. Between the trimmed V and J ends, which lost 1 base and 1 base, there was a span of 8 bases. Germline CDR1 MGHRA, CDR2 YSYEKL. CDR3: CASSQVQGSNQPQHF. The CDR3 bases are TGCGCCAGCAGCCAAGTTCAGGGAAGCAATCAGCCCCAGCATTTT.

The chain has TRBV27 and TRBJ1-4; no clear D gene. There are 15 residues in the CDR3. V was trimmed by 3 bases and J by 7 bases, leaving 15 bases between them. Germline V gene data show CDR1 as MNHEY and CDR2 as SMNVEV (reference sequence). CDR3 amino acids: CASSFAGNLGEKLFF. In nucleotides, the CDR3 is TGTGCCAGCAGTTTCGCAGGAAATTTGGGTGAAAAACTGTTTTTT. Full variable domain (remainder filled in from reference TRBV27 and TRBJ1-4): EAQVTQNPRYLITVTGKKLTVTCSQNMNHEYMSWYRQDPGLGLRQIYYSMNVEVTDKGDVPEGYKVSRKEKRNFPLILESPSPNQTSLYFCASSFAGNLGEKLFFGSGTQLSVL.

This chain links TRBV27 with TRBJ1-1; D unclear. The germline CDR1 and CDR2 sequences are MNHEY and SMNVEV (reference sequence). CDR3 size: 11 residues. V lost 6 bases, J lost 7 bases, and 9 bases lay in between. CDR3 in DNA: TGTGCCAGCAGGGGCGCGTATGAAGCTTTCTTT. It codes for CASRGAYEAFF.

The chain couples TRBV6-1 to TRBJ2-4; 7 positions agree with TRBD1. The CDR3 consists of 14 residues. Germline V gene data show CDR1 as MNHNS and CDR2 as SASEGT. V shed 4 bases and J 4 bases; nucleotides not matched to a gene: 4. The CDR3 loop reads CASSGGGQKNIQYF. For the CDR3, the DNA is TGTGCCAGCAGTGGAGGGGGACAGAAAAACATTCAGTACTTC.

About this clone: The sample has other DNA sequences that encode this CDR3 too. The V gene is TRBV19, the J gene TRBJ1-1; 7 positions agree with TRBD1. Germline assignment: CDR1 LNHDA and CDR2 SQIVND (reference sequence). The CDR3 totals 15 residues. The junction had 5 bases not matched to a gene; V was cut back by 4 bases and J by 0 bases. The CDR3: CASSKGQVMNTEAFF. CDR3 sequence (DNA): TGTGCCAGTAGTAAAGGACAGGTCATGAACACTGAAGCTTTCTTT. Full variable domain (rest looked up from reference TRBV19 and TRBJ1-1): DGGITQSPKYLFRKEGQNVTLSCEQNLNHDAMYWYRQDPGQGLRLIYYSQIVNDFQKGDIAEGYSVSREKKESFPLTVTSAQKNPTAFYLCASSKGQVMNTEAFFGQGTRLTVV.

This chain joins TRBV6-1 and TRBJ2-3; D is undetermined. Germline CDR1 MNHNS, CDR2 SASEGT. The CDR3 has 14 residues. V lost 5 bases and J lost 4, with 13 bases in between. This CDR3 is CASSRVRSADTQYF. CDR3 coding DNA: TGTGCCAGCAGTCGTGTAAGGAGCGCAGATACGCAGTATTTT.

V usage is TRBV7-9 and J usage is TRBJ2-3, with unresolved D. The CDR3 runs 12 residues. V lost 5 bases, J lost 2 bases, and 5 bases lay in between. CDR1 is SEHNR and CDR2 is FQNEAQ in the germline V gene (reference sequence). CDR3 sequence reads: CASSLLTDTQYF. CDR3 nucleotides: TGTGCCAGCAGCCTACTCACAGATACGCAGTATTTT.

This clone appeared once. V is TRBV7-2 and J is TRBJ1-2; unclear D gene. The CDR3 is 13 residues long. V gave up 1 base and J gave up 4 bases, with 7 bases separating them. Germline V gene lookup returns CDR1 SGHTA and CDR2 FQGNSA. The CDR3 nucleotides read TGTGCCAGCAGCTTAGAGGGAGGCTATGGCTACACCTTC. This encodes CASSLEGGYGYTF.

Details on this clone: Other DNA sequences in this sample translate to the same CDR3. The gene calls are TRBV7-6 and TRBJ2-5, with TRBD2 matching over 13 bases. The CDR3 contains 15 residues. V was pared by 4 bases and J by 4 bases, with 3 bases of the junction left unmatched. CDR1 and CDR2 (germline): SGHVS, FNYEAQ. CDR3 sequence (DNA): TGTGCCAGCAGCTCGCGACTAGCGGGAGGAGAGACCCAGTACTTC. This codes for CASSSRLAGGETQYF.

The chain joins TRBV7-7 to TRBJ2-1, with D tentatively TRBD1 (6 bases). The germline V gene encodes CDR1 SSHAT and CDR2 FNYEAQ (reference sequence). V was trimmed by 4 bases and J by 0 bases, leaving 10 bases between them. There are 15 residues in the CDR3. CDR3 sequence (DNA): TGTGCCAGCAGCTCCCAGACAGGCTCCTACAATGAGCAGTTCTTC. Translation gives CASSSQTGSYNEQFF.

The V call is TRBV28, the J call TRBJ2-2; D unclear. There are 14 residues in the CDR3. CDR1 is MDHEN and CDR2 is SYDVKM in the germline V gene. V dropped 2 bases and J dropped 7 bases, with 11 bases sitting between them. The DNA of the CDR3 is TGTGCCAGCAGTTTACCCTTAGTAGTCGGGGAGCTGTTTTTT. Translation: CASSLPLVVGELFF.

The chain has TRBV5-1 and TRBJ1-4; tentative D call: TRBD1 (6 bases). Trimming removed 4 bases at V and 0 bases at J, with 13 bases between. Per germline, CDR1 SGHRS and CDR2 YFSETQ. The length of the CDR3 is 16 residues. CDR3 region: CASSPQGPTTNEKLFF. The CDR3 coding sequence is TGCGCCAGCAGCCCCCAGGGGCCCACAACTAATGAAAAACTGTTTTTT.

This clone was recorded only once. The chain is built from TRBV19 and TRBJ1-4; no firm D call. Trimming removed 3 bases at V and 1 base at J, with 3 bases between. Per the germline V gene, CDR1 is LNHDA and CDR2 is SQIVND (reference sequence). The CDR3 is 13 residues long. The CDR3 DNA is TGTGCCAGTAGTATCCAAACTAATGAAAAACTGTTTTTT. Translating gives CASSIQTNEKLFF.

The rearrangement joins TRBV9 to TRBJ2-1, with D possibly matching TRBD1 (8 bases). Germline CDR1 SGDLS, CDR2 YYNGEE. V was clipped by 4 bases and J by 7 bases, with 24 bases between them. This CDR3 contains 17 residues. The CDR3 nucleotides are TGTGCCAGCAGCCCAAGACAGGGGCCCGGGGGGAGTAATGAGCAGTTCTTC. As protein: CASSPRQGPGGSNEQFF.

The chain links TRBV27 to TRBJ2-7; possible D gene TRBD1, 6 bases. V lost 6 bases to trimming and J lost 2 bases, with 20 bases between them. Per germline, CDR1 MNHEY and CDR2 SMNVEV (reference sequence). CDR3 size: 16 residues. In DNA form, the CDR3 reads TGTGCCAGCAGAAGCTTATCACAGGGAGCGGCCTACGAGCAGTACTTC. Translation gives CASRSLSQGAAYEQYF.

CDR3 sequence (DNA): TGTGCCAGCAGCTACCCGGGGGGTCCTTACGAGCAGTACTTC. Translated, it gives CASSYPGGPYEQYF. The chain couples TRBV11-2 to TRBJ2-7, with 7 bases fitting TRBD2. With 4 bases clipped from V and 4 bases from J, the junction kept 7 bases outside the gene matches. The length of the CDR3 is 14 residues. Per germline, CDR1 SGHAT and CDR2 FQNNGV.

The chain employs TRBV21-1 and TRBJ2-7; no check of the table's D call, TRBD2, against the DNA was made. TRBV21-1 is given as a pseudogene. The CDR3 is 16 amino acids. The CDR3 region is CASTVEGLAGRDEQYF. CDR3 coding DNA: TGTGCCAGCACCGTAGAAGGACTAGCGGGTAGGGACGAGCAGTACTTC.

The chain couples TRBV14 to TRBJ1-2, with 8 nucleotides matching TRBD1. V gave up 1 base and J gave up 8 bases; unmatched junction bases: 3. Looked up from germline, CDR1 is SGHDN and CDR2 is FVKESK. The CDR3 is made up of 13 amino acids. The CDR3 loop is CASSQGTGYGYTF. In DNA form, the CDR3 reads TGTGCCAGCAGCCAAGGGACAGGGTACGGCTACACCTTC. Full variable domain (rest looked up from reference TRBV14 and TRBJ1-2): EAGVTQFPSHSVIEKGQTVTLRCDPISGHDNLYWYRRVMGKEIKFLLHFVKESKQDESGMPNNRFLAERTGGTYSTLKVQPAELEDSGVYFCASSQGTGYGYTFGSGTRLTVV.

This clone was seen a single time. This rearrangement joins TRBV28 to TRBJ2-5; 10 nucleotides line up with TRBD2. J was trimmed by 3 bases and V by 6 bases; bases with no gene match: 4. This CDR3 has 14 amino acids. Germline values: CDR1 MDHEN, CDR2 SYDVKM. The chain's CDR3 is CASRPGLAEETQYF. The CDR3, as DNA: TGTGCCAGCAGACCCGGACTAGCGGAAGAGACCCAGTACTTC. Drawing the rest from reference TRBV28 and TRBJ2-5, the complete variable domain is DVKVTQSSRYLVKRTGEKVFLECVQDMDHENMFWYRQDPGLGLRLIYFSYDVKMKEKGDIPEGYSVSREKKERFSLILESASTNQTSMYLCASRPGLAEETQYFGPGTRLLVL.

CDR3 in DNA: TGTGCCAGCAGTTGGGACTCTTTGAAAGAGACCCAGTACTTC. Its translation: CASSWDSLKETQYF. The V and J genes are TRBV28 and TRBJ2-5; a weak D match, TRBD2 (6 bases). This CDR3 is built from 14 residues. The V end lost 4 bases, the J end lost 3 bases, and 12 bases lay between the germline ends. The germline CDR1 and CDR2 sequences are MDHEN and SYDVKM.

Here the CDR3 DNA reads TGTGCCAGTAGCTTAACCGGGGGTAGCAATGAGCAGTTCTTC. Translating gives CASSLTGGSNEQFF. This chain uses TRBV19 with TRBJ2-1, with D possibly matching TRBD2 (6 bases). The CDR3 is 14 residues long. In germline, CDR1 is LNHDA, CDR2 SQIVND (reference sequence). V shed 6 bases and J shed 6 bases, with 15 bases lying between them.

This chain links TRBV6-5 with TRBJ1-2; D is undetermined. V was pared by 6 bases and J by 0 bases, with 11 bases between. Looked up from germline, CDR1 is MNHEY and CDR2 is SVGAGI. The CDR3 sequence is 14 residues long. Here the CDR3 reads CASRPSKTNYGYTF. In nucleotides, the CDR3 is TGTGCCAGCAGGCCCTCTAAGACTAACTATGGCTACACCTTC.

The chain joins TRBV5-1 to TRBJ2-1, with 10 bases identical to TRBD1. With V trimmed by 4 bases and J by 9 bases, 7 bases remained unmatched. The germline gives CDR1 SGHRS, CDR2 YFSETQ. The CDR3 contains 14 residues. DNA of the CDR3: TGCGCCAGCAGCACAGGACAGGGGGGGAGTGAGCAGTTCTTC. Its protein product is CASSTGQGGSEQFF.

The CDR3 region has the DNA TGTGCCAGTAGTATCTCAGTGAACACTGAAGCTTTCTTT. This codes for CASSISVNTEAFF. V usage is TRBV19 and J usage is TRBJ1-1; D gene uncertain. V was cut by 3 bases and J by 0 bases, with 5 bases left in between. In germline, CDR1 is LNHDA, CDR2 SQIVND (reference sequence). CDR3 length equals 13 residues.

The chain carries TRBV27 and TRBJ2-4, with D unclear. The V gene lost 5 bases and the J gene lost 0 bases, with 8 bases spanning the gap. Germline lookup yields CDR1 MNHEY and CDR2 SMNVEV (reference sequence). The CDR3 is 14 amino acids. CDR3 in DNA: TGTGCCAGCAGTAACGGTTTAGCCAAAAACATTCAGTACTTC. Residues: CASSNGLAKNIQYF.

The sample holds a few counts of this clone. The rearrangement joins TRBV5-8 to TRBJ1-5; 8 bases line up with TRBD1. V lost 5 bases, J lost 1 base, and 5 bases stayed unmatched. The CDR3 is made up of 15 amino acids. Germline CDR1 is SGHTS and CDR2 is YDEGEE. CDR3 sequence (DNA): TGTGCCAGCAGTCGGACAGGGCTAAGCAATCAGCCCCAGCATTTT. It yields the protein CASSRTGLSNQPQHF.

The rearrangement uses TRBV11-2 and TRBJ2-5, with 8 bases identical to TRBD1. The CDR3 loop spans 16 amino acids. CDR1 is SGHAT and CDR2 is FQNNGV in the germline V gene. After removal of 0 bases from V and 5 bases from J, the junction contained 8 bases not matched to a gene. CDR3: CASSLEGQVIGETQYF. The CDR3 coding sequence is TGTGCCAGCAGCTTAGAGGGACAGGTGATTGGGGAGACCCAGTACTTC.

The rearrangement links TRBV4-1 to TRBJ2-1; possible D gene TRBD1, 5 bases. The V gene lost 4 bases and the J gene lost 8 bases, with 9 bases spanning the gap. The CDR3 loop spans 12 amino acids. Germline loops: CDR1 MGHRA, CDR2 YSYEKL. CDR3 sequence reads: CASSLQGDEQFF. Written as DNA, the CDR3 is TGCGCCAGCAGCCTTCAGGGTGATGAGCAGTTCTTC.